This is a list of T cell receptor beta chains from one sample in a study of T cells in Graves' hyperthyroidism and ophthalmopathy. One entry per CDR3 protein, called by TCRdb with MiXCR from the multiplex PCR reads. The repertoire holds 600,000 or so distinct CDR3 sequences, with more than 12% as singletons. Material for sequencing was blood. These receptors were taken from a woman aged 45-60 years with Graves' ophthalmopathy. Both conserved end residues are part of each CDR3. A D gene is named only where the DNA matches it firmly. The size entry is marked missing in some rows and otherwise reads once, few, many or a size class.

abundance,d_gene,j_gene,v_gene,CDR3nt,CDR3aa
NA,NA,TRBJ1-5,TRBV19,TGTGCCAGTAAGAATCGAGTAGAGGCAGTCCTTAGCAATCAGCCCCAGCATTTT,CASKNRVEAVLSNQPQHF
many,NA,TRBJ2-7,TRBV2,TGTGCCAGCAGTGAAGGGGCGGCTGGGACTGTCTACGAGCAGTACTTC,CASSEGAAGTVYEQYF
many,TRBD1,TRBJ2-4,TRBV12-3/TRBV12-4,TGTGCCAGCACCTTGGGACAGGCCAAAAACATTCAGTACTTC,CASTLGQAKNIQYF
many,NA,TRBJ2-5,TRBV7-2,TGTGCCAGCAGCTTAGCGGGTTCAGGGAAGGAGACCCAGTACTTC,CASSLAGSGKETQYF
many,TRBD2,TRBJ2-2,TRBV6-1,TGTGCCAGCAGTGAAGCGCTTCGGCGCGGGAGGGCCATAGGCGGGGAGCTGTTTTTT,CASSEALRRGRAIGGELFF
NA,NA,TRBJ2-7,TRBV4-2,TGTGCCAGCAGCCAAGATTTAACAACTTTCTCCTACGAGCAGTACTTC,CASSQDLTTFSYEQYF
many,TRBD1,TRBJ1-5,TRBV2,TGTGCCAGCAGTGGACAGGGGGCCCTTCAGCCCCAGCATTTT,CASSGQGALQPQHF
many,NA,TRBJ1-1,TRBV5-1,TGTGCCAGCAGTTTAGGAGGACTGAACACTGAAGCTTTCTTT,CASSLGGLNTEAFF
NA,NA,TRBJ1-5,TRBV28,TGTGCCAGCAGTTTCAGACGAGGATATAGCAATCAGCCCCAGCATTTT,CASSFRRGYSNQPQHF
many,TRBD1,TRBJ2-7,TRBV11-1,TGTGCCAGCAGCTTACGCCACAGGGGGCGCGGCTACGAGCAGTACTTC,CASSLRHRGRGYEQYF
many,NA,TRBJ2-2,TRBV6-2/TRBV6-3,TGTGCCAGCAGTTACTCGATCCAACTAGTCTCCGGGGAGCTGTTTTTT,CASSYSIQLVSGELFF
few,TRBD1,TRBJ2-1,TRBV19,TGTGCCAGTAGTGTTGGTAGGGGGCGCCCCCCCCATGAGCAGTTCTTC,CASSVGRGRPPHEQFF
many,TRBD2,TRBJ2-7,TRBV7-2,TGTGCCAGCAGCTTAGTAGGTAGCGGGATAACCAACGAGCAGTACTTC,CASSLVGSGITNEQYF
many,TRBD2,TRBJ2-7,TRBV20-1,TGCAGTGCCATCGGCCTCGGGGGGGAGCAGTACTTC,CSAIGLGGEQYF
many,NA,TRBJ1-4,TRBV3-1,TGTGCCAGCAGCCAAGAAGGGGGAGTGGGTGAAAAACTGTTTTTT,CASSQEGGVGEKLFF